The T cell receptor beta chain described here comes from a study of T cell changes during pregnancy in multiple sclerosis. V was clipped by 4 bases and J by 5 bases; unmatched bases: 7. Germline V CDR1 and CDR2: SGHNT, YYREEE (reference sequence). The CDR3 loop spans 14 amino acids. TCRdb keeps only in-frame clones here, not all; method: immunoSEQ multiplex PCR. In the table there are 30,000 to 50,000 clones, 90% of which are singletons. Sequencing was performed on CD4+ T cells from peripheral blood mononuclear cells, taken in the first trimester of pregnancy. This TCR was recovered from a female donor in good health, enrolled as a control in a pregnancy study. The chain recombines TRBV5-4 with TRBJ2-5; 8 bases align to TRBD2. CDR3 DNA sequence: TGTGCCAGCAGCACTAGCGGCCCTAGGGAGACCCAGTACTTC. Its translation is CASSTSGPRETQYF.